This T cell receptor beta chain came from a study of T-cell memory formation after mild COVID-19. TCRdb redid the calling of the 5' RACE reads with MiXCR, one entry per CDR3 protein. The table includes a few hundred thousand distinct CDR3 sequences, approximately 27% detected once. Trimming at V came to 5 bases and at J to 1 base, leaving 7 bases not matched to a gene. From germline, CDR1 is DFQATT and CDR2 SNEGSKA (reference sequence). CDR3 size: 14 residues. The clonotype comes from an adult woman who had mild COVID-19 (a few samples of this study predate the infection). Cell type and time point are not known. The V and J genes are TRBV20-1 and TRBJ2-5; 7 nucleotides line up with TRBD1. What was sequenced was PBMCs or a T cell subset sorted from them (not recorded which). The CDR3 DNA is TGCAGTGCTCACAGGGGACCCCTCCAAGAGACCCAGTACTTC. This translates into CSAHRGPLQETQYF.